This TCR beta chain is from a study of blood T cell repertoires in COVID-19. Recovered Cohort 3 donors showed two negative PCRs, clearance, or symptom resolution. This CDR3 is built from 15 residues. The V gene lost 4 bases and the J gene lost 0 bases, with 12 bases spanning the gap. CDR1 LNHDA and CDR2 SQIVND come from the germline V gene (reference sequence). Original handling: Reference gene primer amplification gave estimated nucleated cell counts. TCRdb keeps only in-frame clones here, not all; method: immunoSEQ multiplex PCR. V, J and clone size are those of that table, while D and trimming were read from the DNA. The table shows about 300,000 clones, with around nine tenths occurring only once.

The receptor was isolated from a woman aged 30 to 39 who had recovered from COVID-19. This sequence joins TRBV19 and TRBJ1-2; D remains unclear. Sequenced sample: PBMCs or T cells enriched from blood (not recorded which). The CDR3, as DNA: TGTGCCAGTAGTACCGGACTTTCGCCTAACTATGGCTACACCTTC. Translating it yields CASSTGLSPNYGYTF.